Below are 32 T cell receptor beta chains sequenced from a single sample in a study of PD-L1 blockade in urothelial cancer. The time point is: pretreatment peripheral blood. The data were produced by immunoSEQ multiplex PCR, yet TCRdb's version contains in-frame clones alone and is incomplete. The profile covers tens of thousands of clones, with about 85% appearing a single time and roughly 14% taken by the ten largest. The source was PBMCs, collected around atezolizumab (anti-PD-L1) treatment. The source is a man between 60 and 75 years old with urothelial cancer.

This rearrangement joins TRBV14 to TRBJ2-5, with D possibly TRBD1 on 6 matching bases. This CDR3 is 19 amino acids long. The V and J ends lost 1 base and 0 bases respectively, with 21 bases between them. Germline loops: CDR1 SGHDN, CDR2 FVKESK. CDR3 sequence reads: CASSQGVPGAGRYQETQYF. CDR3 bases: TGTGCCAGCAGCCAAGGGGTGCCAGGGGCAGGCCGGTACCAAGAGACCCAGTACTTC. Drawing the rest from reference TRBV14 and TRBJ2-5, the complete variable domain is EAGVTQFPSHSVIEKGQTVTLRCDPISGHDNLYWYRRVMGKEIKFLLHFVKESKQDESGMPNNRFLAERTGGTYSTLKVQPAELEDSGVYFCASSQGVPGAGRYQETQYFGPGTRLLVL.

V and J are TRBV4-2 and TRBJ1-3; the D is unclear. The CDR3 covers 13 residues. CDR1 is LGHNA, CDR2 YNFKEQ, per germline. With 1 base removed from V and 4 bases from J, the gap between germline ends came to 5 bases. CDR3 loop: CASSQGLGNTIYF. The CDR3 region has the DNA TGTGCCAGCAGCCAAGGTCTGGGAAACACCATATATTTT.

This clone was seen once. The rearrangement links TRBV30 to TRBJ1-1; 7 nucleotides agree with TRBD1. The junction had 4 bases not matched to a gene; V was cut back by 1 base and J by 5 bases. Per the germline V gene, CDR1 is GTSNPN and CDR2 is SVGIG (reference sequence). The CDR3 is made up of 13 amino acids. CDR3 nucleotides: TGTGCCTGGAGTGAGACAGGGCAGACTGAAGCTTTCTTT. Its protein is CAWSETGQTEAFF.

This chain links TRBV19 with TRBJ2-2; weak D call: TRBD1 (7 bases). Trimming took off 3 bases at V and 11 bases at J, with 19 bases between the two ends. This CDR3 region has 15 residues. CDR1 and CDR2 (germline): LNHDA, SQIVND (reference sequence). The CDR3 DNA reads TGTGCCAGTAGTATCTCGGTCCAGGGGGGCGGAGAGCTGTTTTTT. Translation: CASSISVQGGGELFF.

The gene calls are TRBV30 and TRBJ2-7; D might be TRBD2 (6 bases). This CDR3 is built from 13 residues. V dropped 0 bases and J dropped 0 bases, with 6 bases sitting between them. Germline lookup yields CDR1 GTSNPN and CDR2 SVGIG (reference sequence). The CDR3 DNA sequence: TGTGCCTGGAGTGTCGGGAGCTCCTACGAGCAGTACTTC. Translated, it gives CAWSVGSSYEQYF.

V and J are TRBV5-1 and TRBJ1-3; 10 bases are a match to TRBD1. The germline CDR1 and CDR2 sequences are SGHRS and YFSETQ. V was clipped by 0 bases and J by 7 bases; unmatched bases: 4. The CDR3 sequence is 15 residues long. The CDR3 DNA sequence: TGCGCCAGCAGCTTGGAGGTGGGACAGGGGAACACCATATATTTT. Translation: CASSLEVGQGNTIYF. Complete variable domain (other parts from reference TRBV5-1 and TRBJ1-3): KAGVTQTPRYLIKTRGQQVTLSCSPISGHRSVSWYQQTPGQGLQFLFEYFSETQRNKGNFPGRFSGRQFSNSRSEMNVSTLELGDSALYLCASSLEVGQGNTIYFGEGSWLTVV.

The chain has TRBV5-6 and TRBJ2-2; D gene ambiguous. The CDR3 length is 15 residues. V was pared by 2 bases and J by 3 bases, with 11 bases between. Germline CDR1 reads SGHDT; CDR2 reads YYEEEE. The CDR3 region has the DNA TGTGCCAGCAGCTTCTCTGTTGTGTACACCGGGGAGCTGTTTTTT. Amino acid sequence: CASSFSVVYTGELFF.

This clone has just one count. J is TRBJ1-2 and V is TRBV5-1, with a weak D call TRBD1 (5 bases). Trimming took 4 bases from V and 2 from J, leaving 9 bases between them. The germline CDR1 and CDR2 sequences are SGHRS and YFSETQ. The CDR3 loop spans 13 amino acids. Here the CDR3 reads CASSVDINYGYTF. CDR3 coding DNA: TGCGCCAGCAGCGTGGACATAAACTATGGCTACACCTTC.

The J gene is TRBJ1-2, the V gene TRBV28; D gene unclear. Germline CDR1 is MDHEN and CDR2 is SYDVKM. The ends were cut back, 3 bases at V and 0 bases at J, with 5 bases in the middle. The CDR3 spans 13 residues. CDR3 DNA: TGTGCCAGCAGTTTTGTAGCTAACTATGGCTACACCTTC. Encoded protein: CASSFVANYGYTF.

This sequence joins TRBV27 and TRBJ1-1, with D perhaps TRBD1 (5 bases). The V gene's germline CDR1 is MNHEY and CDR2 SMNVEV (reference sequence). The germline V and J ends were trimmed by 2 bases and 4 bases, with 17 bases remaining between them. The CDR3 runs 16 residues. CDR3 sequence reads: CASSLTREHVGTEAFF. The CDR3 DNA reads TGTGCCAGCAGTTTAACCAGGGAACATGTGGGCACTGAAGCTTTCTTT.

V and J are TRBV11-2 and TRBJ2-5; 8 bases are a match to TRBD2. The CDR3 loop spans 14 amino acids. With V trimmed by 4 bases and J by 5 bases, 6 bases remained unmatched. Per the germline V gene, CDR1 is SGHAT and CDR2 is FQNNGV. The CDR3 nucleotides read TGTGCCAGCAGCTCCCTAAGCGGGGGTGAGACCCAGTACTTC. Protein: CASSSLSGGETQYF.

This clone is a singleton in its sample. The chain joins TRBV19 to TRBJ1-3, with a weak D call TRBD1 (6 bases). Germline V gene sequence: CDR1 LNHDA, CDR2 SQIVND (reference sequence). CDR3 size: 16 residues. V was clipped by 7 bases and J by 0 bases, with 16 bases between them. The CDR3 is CASIRTGSLSGNTIYF. For the CDR3, the DNA is TGTGCCAGTATCCGAACAGGGAGCCTCTCTGGAAACACCATATATTTT.

V gene TRBV30 combines with J gene TRBJ1-1; D not certain. Germline CDR1 is GTSNPN and CDR2 is SVGIG (reference sequence). The CDR3 length is 13 residues. V was pared by 0 bases and J by 4 bases, with 9 bases between. In DNA, the CDR3 is TGTGCCTGGAGTGTCGGTGTGTCCACTGAAGCTTTCTTT. Translating it yields CAWSVGVSTEAFF.

The chain couples TRBV7-9 to TRBJ2-5, with TRBD1 identical over 7 bases. The CDR3 length is 13 residues. CDR1 is SEHNR, CDR2 FQNEAQ, per germline (reference sequence). V lost 7 bases and J lost 4; bases outside the gene matches: 6. The CDR3 reads CASMRGQGETQYF. The CDR3 bases are TGTGCCAGCATGAGGGGGCAAGGAGAGACCCAGTACTTC.

This rearrangement joins TRBV28 to TRBJ2-1, with 8 bases fitting TRBD2. The CDR3 length is 15 residues. V was clipped by 4 bases and J by 6 bases; unmatched bases: 8. Germline loops: CDR1 MDHEN, CDR2 SYDVKM. CDR3 region: CASSSAGTRTNEQFF. The CDR3 coding sequence is TGTGCCAGCAGTTCAGCCGGGACTAGAACCAATGAGCAGTTCTTC.

V usage is TRBV5-5 and J usage is TRBJ2-6; 7 bases align to TRBD1. Germline CDR1 is SGHKS and CDR2 is YYEKEE (reference sequence). J was trimmed by 3 bases and V by 9 bases; bases with no gene match: 9. This CDR3 is 15 amino acids long. CDR3 bases: TGTGCCATCAGGCACAGGGGCAATGGGGCCAACGTCCTGACTTTC. It is translated as CAIRHRGNGANVLTF.

The chain combines TRBV5-1 with TRBJ2-3; tentatively, D is TRBD1 (5 bases). Trimming took 0 bases from V and 6 from J, leaving 14 bases between them. Germline CDR1 is SGHRS and CDR2 is YFSETQ. The CDR3 is 15 amino acids. This CDR3 is CASSLGGTHGDTQYF. The DNA for the CDR3 is TGCGCCAGCAGCTTGGGGGGCACACACGGGGATACGCAGTATTTT.

The gene calls are TRBV25-1 and TRBJ2-6; D perhaps matches TRBD2 (7 bases). V lost 5 bases and J 0 bases, leaving 17 bases between the germline ends. Germline CDR1 reads MGHDK; CDR2 reads SYGVNS. CDR3 length equals 18 residues. The CDR3 is CASSRGAGDSSGANVLTF. The CDR3 DNA is TGTGCCAGCAGTCGGGGGGCAGGTGACAGCTCTGGGGCCAACGTCCTGACTTTC. Full variable domain (rest looked up from reference TRBV25-1 and TRBJ2-6): EADIYQTPRYLVIGTGKKITLECSQTMGHDKMYWYQQDPGMELHLIHYSYGVNSTEKGDLSSESTVSRIRTEHFPLTLESARPSHTSQYLCASSRGAGDSSGANVLTFGAGSRLTVL.

V usage is TRBV7-2 and J usage is TRBJ2-5, with a weak D call TRBD2 (6 bases). Per the germline V gene, CDR1 is SGHTA and CDR2 is FQGNSA. The V gene lost 5 bases and the J gene lost 1 base, with 14 bases spanning the gap. The CDR3 is made up of 15 amino acids. This chain's CDR3 is CASSLVADPQETQYF. DNA of the CDR3: TGTGCCAGCAGCCTCGTAGCGGACCCCCAAGAGACCCAGTACTTC. Full variable domain (rest looked up from reference TRBV7-2 and TRBJ2-5): GAGVSQSPSNKVTEKGKDVELRCDPISGHTALYWYRQSLGQGLEFLIYFQGNSAPDKSGLPSDRFSAERTGGSVSTLTIQRTQQEDSAVYLCASSLVADPQETQYFGPGTRLLVL.

The chain carries TRBV28 and TRBJ1-5, with a weak D call TRBD1 (6 bases). The CDR3 has 18 amino acids. The germline V gene has CDR1 MDHEN and CDR2 SYDVKM. The V end lost 4 bases, the J end lost 2 bases, and 21 bases lay between the germline ends. CDR3 DNA sequence: TGTGCCAGCAGTTCAGAAACAGGGAATCTAGTCGGCAATCAGCCCCAGCATTTT. Encoded protein: CASSSETGNLVGNQPQHF.

The chain is built from TRBV25-1 and TRBJ1-5, with 7 bases matching TRBD1. Per germline, CDR1 MGHDK and CDR2 SYGVNS. The CDR3 loop spans 14 amino acids. With 5 bases clipped from V and 4 bases from J, the junction kept 5 bases outside the gene matches. The chain's CDR3 is CASSRQGTNQPQHF. The CDR3 region has the DNA TGTGCCAGCAGTCGACAGGGCACTAATCAGCCCCAGCATTTT.

This clone was observed a few times. The genes are TRBV28 and TRBJ1-1; the D gene is possibly TRBD1 (6 bases). V lost 8 bases, J lost 5 bases, and 12 bases lay in between. Germline V gene data show CDR1 as MDHEN and CDR2 as SYDVKM. The CDR3 runs to 12 residues. CDR3 sequence: CASYRVHTEAFF. CDR3 in DNA: TGTGCCAGCTACAGGGTTCATACTGAAGCTTTCTTT.

The chain joins TRBV27 to TRBJ1-5; 8 bases agree with TRBD1. Trimming cost V 5 bases and J 7 bases; bases outside gene matches: 7. Germline V gene lookup returns CDR1 MNHEY and CDR2 SMNVEV (reference sequence). CDR3 length equals 14 residues. CDR3 DNA: TGTGCCAGCAGTACTGCAGGGGGCCGGCAGCCCCAGCATTTT. Its protein is CASSTAGGRQPQHF.

J is TRBJ2-5 and V is TRBV5-4, with 12 bases lining up with TRBD2. Germline V gene data show CDR1 as SGHNT and CDR2 as YYREEE (reference sequence). The V and J ends lost 4 bases and 5 bases, in that order; junction bases with no gene match: 6. This CDR3 is 15 amino acids long. The CDR3 nucleotides are TGTGCCAGCAGCGCCCGGACTAGCGGGAAGGAGACCCAGTACTTC. This encodes CASSARTSGKETQYF.

The chain employs TRBV5-1 and TRBJ2-1; tentatively, D is TRBD2 (5 bases). From germline, CDR1 is SGHRS and CDR2 YFSETQ. This CDR3 is 15 amino acids long. The germline V and J ends were trimmed by 0 bases and 16 bases, with 23 bases remaining between them. CDR3 sequence (DNA): TGCGCCAGCAGCTTGGAGGCGGGCTCTACCGCAAATTCCTTCTTC. Translation: CASSLEAGSTANSFF. The variable domain in full, completed from reference TRBV5-1 and TRBJ2-1, reads KAGVTQTPRYLIKTRGQQVTLSCSPISGHRSVSWYQQTPGQGLQFLFEYFSETQRNKGNFPGRFSGRQFSNSRSEMNVSTLELGDSALYLCASSLEAGSTANSFFGPGTRLTVL.

The chain has TRBV7-2 and TRBJ2-7; D not resolved. CDR1 and CDR2 from the germline V gene are SGHTA and FQGNSA. Trimming took off 7 bases at V and 2 bases at J, with 15 bases between the two ends. This CDR3 has 14 amino acids. CDR3 DNA: TGTGCCAGCACCCAACCCGCAGTGACCTACGAGCAGTACTTC. Residues: CASTQPAVTYEQYF.

This chain connects TRBV7-9 to TRBJ1-6, with 12 bases lining up with TRBD1. Germline V gene lookup returns CDR1 SEHNR and CDR2 FQNEAQ (reference sequence). This CDR3 is 17 amino acids long. V was pared by 3 bases and J by 1 base, with 1 base of the junction left unmatched. The CDR3, as DNA: TGTGCCAGCAGCTTGGGACAGGGGGCGTCCTATAATTCACCCCTCCACTTT. It encodes CASSLGQGASYNSPLHF.

The rearrangement links TRBV28 to TRBJ2-1, with D hard to call. The V gene's germline CDR1 is MDHEN and CDR2 SYDVKM. The length of the CDR3 is 11 residues. V lost 8 bases and J 6 bases, leaving 8 bases between the germline ends. Here the CDR3 DNA reads TGTGCCAGCGGCCCCTTCAATGAGCAGTTCTTC. Amino acid sequence: CASGPFNEQFF.

This clone has a single count. The DNA for the CDR3 is TGTGCCAGCAGTGAGGAAGGGGGATGGGCCAAAAACATTCAGTACTTC. Its protein product is CASSEEGGWAKNIQYF. The V and J genes are TRBV6-1 and TRBJ2-4, with D possibly matching TRBD1 (6 bases). CDR1 and CDR2 (germline): MNHNS, SASEGT. Trimming stripped 3 bases from V and 1 base from J, with 13 bases between. CDR3 length: 16 amino acids.

This rearrangement joins TRBV19 to TRBJ2-7; D unresolved. Trimming shortened V by 5 bases and J by 4 bases, and 12 bases separated the two germline ends. The CDR3 is made up of 13 amino acids. Per germline, CDR1 LNHDA and CDR2 SQIVND (reference sequence). In DNA, the CDR3 is TGTGCCAGTAGTGTATCCCCCCTTTACGAGCAGTACTTC. The encoded protein is CASSVSPLYEQYF.

The chain is built from TRBV13 and TRBJ1-2; D is unresolved. The CDR3 contains 14 residues. Trimming removed 6 bases at V and 2 bases at J, with 13 bases between. Germline V CDR1 and CDR2: PRHDT, FYEKMQ (reference sequence). In DNA form, the CDR3 reads TGTGCCAGCAGTAGCTCGGGGAGAAACTATGGCTACACCTTC. This sequence encodes CASSSSGRNYGYTF.

In regard to this clone: The junction differs from germline at one of its ends, possibly a read error. The sample carries other DNA sequences with the same CDR3. This chain joins TRBV30 and TRBJ1-5; 9 bases match TRBD1. Germline V gene data show CDR1 as GTSNPN and CDR2 as SVGIG (reference sequence). The CDR3 consists of 14 residues. The CDR3 spells CAWRAGTGQQPQHF. In nucleotides, the CDR3 is TGTGCTTGGAGGGCGGGGACAGGGCAACAGCCCCAGCATTTT.